Following are 18 T cell receptor beta chains from one sample sequenced in a study of T cell responses to AZD1222 COVID-19 vaccine. Sequenced by immunoSEQ multiplex PCR; TCRdb stores in-frame clones only, minus some. The repertoire holds over 150,000 clones, with almost 90% as singletons. Source: peripheral blood, taken 28 days after the second AZD1222 dose. All receptors derive from an adult who received the AZD1222 COVID-19 vaccine.

J is TRBJ2-1 and V is TRBV6-4, with D hard to call. Germline V gene lookup returns CDR1 MRHNA and CDR2 SNTAGT. The CDR3 length is 10 residues. The V and J ends lost 3 bases and 8 bases respectively, with 2 bases between them. The CDR3, as DNA: TGTGCCAGCAGTGAAGATGAGCAGTTCTTC. Translation gives CASSEDEQFF.

The J gene is TRBJ1-1, the V gene TRBV30; 8 bases align to TRBD1. CDR1 is GTSNPN, CDR2 SVGIG, per germline (reference sequence). The CDR3 sequence is 15 residues long. Trimming took 3 bases from V and 1 from J; bases not matched to a gene: 7. Here the CDR3 DNA reads TGTGCCTGGAGAGCCCAGGGGGCCCCGAACACTGAAGCTTTCTTT. It yields the protein CAWRAQGAPNTEAFF.

The V call is TRBV30, the J call TRBJ2-1, with D unclear. The CDR3 consists of 11 residues. The V and J ends lost 2 bases and 11 bases respectively, with 10 bases between them. CDR1 is GTSNPN, CDR2 SVGIG, per germline (reference sequence). The CDR3 region has the DNA TGTGCCTGGAGTCCGGCTGGGAAGCAGTTCTTC. This codes for CAWSPAGKQFF.

The rearrangement uses TRBV10-3 and TRBJ2-7, with unresolved D. CDR3 length: 11 amino acids. From germline, CDR1 is ENHRY and CDR2 SYGVKD. Between the trimmed V and J ends, which lost 3 bases and 5 bases, there was a span of 5 bases. CDR3 sequence reads: CAISDLDEQYF. The CDR3 bases are TGTGCCATCAGTGATTTGGACGAGCAGTACTTC.

The genes are TRBV7-9 and TRBJ2-7; TRBD1 matches 9 bases. CDR1 is SEHNR and CDR2 is FQNEAQ in the germline V gene (reference sequence). CDR3 length equals 15 residues. V lost 1 base, J lost 5 bases, and 6 bases stayed unmatched. CDR3 loop: CASSLGRTGDHEQYF. CDR3 DNA sequence: TGTGCCAGCAGCTTAGGTCGGACAGGGGACCACGAGCAGTACTTC.

This chain uses TRBV7-6 with TRBJ1-6, with 12 bases aligning to TRBD1. This CDR3 comprises 17 residues. Germline V gene sequence: CDR1 SGHVS, CDR2 FNYEAQ. V lost 5 bases and J lost 11; bases outside the gene matches: 13. DNA for the CDR3: TGTGCCAGCAGCCCGGGAGGGGGGACAGGGGGCCTGACACCCCTCCACTTT. Translating gives CASSPGGGTGGLTPLHF.

V and J are TRBV19 and TRBJ1-1, with 9 positions matching TRBD1. Germline CDR1 is LNHDA and CDR2 is SQIVND (reference sequence). The length of the CDR3 is 15 residues. The trim removed 9 bases at V and 5 bases at J, leaving 13 bases unmatched. The CDR3 coding sequence is TGTGCCAGCCGGAGTCACCGGGACAGGGAAACTGAAGCTTTCTTT. It yields the protein CASRSHRDRETEAFF.

The rearrangement uses TRBV7-2 and TRBJ2-7; D may be TRBD1 (5 bases). The germline gives CDR1 SGHTA, CDR2 FQGNSA. This CDR3 is built from 15 residues. V was cut by 1 base and J by 7 bases, with 17 bases left in between. CDR3 amino acids: CASSLGRVRLLEQYF. DNA for the CDR3: TGTGCCAGCAGCTTAGGCAGGGTTAGGCTACTAGAGCAGTACTTC.

V gene TRBV5-1 combines with J gene TRBJ1-5, with D perhaps TRBD1 (5 bases). Germline V gene data show CDR1 as SGHRS and CDR2 as YFSETQ. V lost 4 bases and J 2 bases, leaving 13 bases between the germline ends. The CDR3 runs 15 residues. The CDR3: CASSPGGSGNQPQHF. Written as DNA, the CDR3 is TGCGCCAGCAGCCCCGGGGGGTCTGGCAATCAGCCCCAGCATTTT. Full variable domain (remainder filled in from reference TRBV5-1 and TRBJ1-5): KAGVTQTPRYLIKTRGQQVTLSCSPISGHRSVSWYQQTPGQGLQFLFEYFSETQRNKGNFPGRFSGRQFSNSRSEMNVSTLELGDSALYLCASSPGGSGNQPQHFGDGTRLSIL.

The chain uses TRBV6-1 and TRBJ1-2; D may be TRBD1 (5 bases). Germline-derived CDR1 and CDR2 are MNHNS and SASEGT. The ends were cut back, 1 base at V and 6 bases at J, with 9 bases in the middle. CDR3 size: 13 residues. CDR3 in amino acids: CASSEGQRDGYTF. The CDR3 nucleotides read TGTGCCAGCAGTGAAGGACAGAGGGATGGCTACACCTTC.

The rearrangement joins TRBV19 to TRBJ2-1, with TRBD2 matching 9 bases. Trimming cost V 6 bases and J 4 bases; bases outside gene matches: 7. The CDR3 is made up of 15 amino acids. CDR1 LNHDA and CDR2 SQIVND come from the germline V gene (reference sequence). For the CDR3, the DNA is TGTGCCAGTAGCGGCGGGGGGGCCCATTACAATGAGCAGTTCTTC. Translated, it gives CASSGGGAHYNEQFF. Complete variable domain (other parts from reference TRBV19 and TRBJ2-1): DGGITQSPKYLFRKEGQNVTLSCEQNLNHDAMYWYRQDPGQGLRLIYYSQIVNDFQKGDIAEGYSVSREKKESFPLTVTSAQKNPTAFYLCASSGGGAHYNEQFFGPGTRLTVL.

The chain combines TRBV5-1 with TRBJ1-2; 9 bases are shared with TRBD1. The V gene's germline CDR1 is SGHRS and CDR2 YFSETQ. The CDR3 extends over 16 amino acids. V was pared by 0 bases and J by 6 bases, with 9 bases of the junction left unmatched. The CDR3 DNA reads TGCGCCAGCAGCTTGGAGCCCGGACAGGGGAGAGATGGCTACACCTTC. It specifies CASSLEPGQGRDGYTF.

The chain recombines TRBV27 with TRBJ1-3; the D is unclear. Germline CDR1 reads MNHEY; CDR2 reads SMNVEV (reference sequence). Trimming pared 3 bases from V and 2 bases from J, leaving 11 bases between. The CDR3 length is 15 residues. The CDR3 loop reads CASSFRKPTGNTIYF. In nucleotides, the CDR3 is TGTGCCAGCAGTTTCCGGAAACCAACTGGAAACACCATATATTTT.

About this clone: The identical CDR3 is also encoded by other nucleotide sequences in the sample. The chain carries TRBV19 and TRBJ1-5; 8 bases agree with TRBD1. CDR3 length: 14 amino acids. Germline loops: CDR1 LNHDA, CDR2 SQIVND (reference sequence). Trimming at V came to 4 bases and at J to 2 bases, leaving 1 base not matched to a gene. The DNA of the CDR3 is TGTGCCAGTAGTACGACAGGGGGCAATCAGCCCCAGCATTTT. It specifies CASSTTGGNQPQHF.

The genes are TRBV9 and TRBJ1-3; 8 bases are shared with TRBD1. The length of the CDR3 is 11 residues. V was pared by 3 bases and J by 13 bases, with 3 bases of the junction left unmatched. CDR1 is SGDLS, CDR2 YYNGEE, per germline. CDR3 amino acids: CASSDWDRIYF. The CDR3 bases are TGTGCCAGCAGCGACTGGGACAGGATATATTTT.

The chain recombines TRBV15 with TRBJ1-1; weak D call: TRBD1 (6 bases). The ends were cut back, 0 bases at V and 4 bases at J, with 12 bases in the middle. Germline lookup yields CDR1 LNHNV and CDR2 YYDKDF (reference sequence). This CDR3 region has 15 residues. CDR3 DNA: TGTGCCACCAGCAGAGAACAGGGAAGCGGCACTGAAGCTTTCTTT. It codes for CATSREQGSGTEAFF.

The chain couples TRBV7-3 to TRBJ2-2; 8 positions agree with TRBD1. CDR1 is SGHTA, CDR2 FQGTGA, per germline. The CDR3 sequence is 15 residues long. V lost 5 bases to trimming and J lost 4 bases; unmatched junction nucleotides: 6. The CDR3 region has the DNA TGTGCCAGCAGCCCCAAGACAGGGGTCACCGGGGAGCTGTTTTTT. This gives the protein CASSPKTGVTGELFF.

V gene TRBV11-3 combines with J gene TRBJ2-2, with 12 nucleotides matching TRBD1. CDR3 length: 17 residues. Germline-derived CDR1 and CDR2 are SGHNT and YENEEA. V lost 1 base and J lost 7; bases outside the gene matches: 7. The CDR3 sequence is CASSLAGTGGLDGELFF. CDR3 nucleotide sequence: TGTGCCAGCAGCTTAGCCGGGACAGGGGGCCTCGACGGGGAGCTGTTTTTT.